This TCR beta chain was sequenced for a study of cytomegalovirus exposure and HLA in healthy donors. Study overall: Around four fifths of 398 genotyped donors fell in the Caucasian-associated ancestry cluster. Study-wide findings and caveats: Several top significant clusters appeared, in a later analysis, to be linked to common viral pathogens.

Everyone who donated was a healthy bone marrow donor. This CDR3 has 15 residues. Germline V gene data show CDR1 as SEHNR and CDR2 as FQNEAQ (reference sequence). The study ran its PCR with 60 Vbeta and 13 Jbeta primers. Using immunoSEQ multiplex PCR, the repertoire was profiled, and TCRdb retains in-frame clones only, with some absent. Seen here are 180,000 or so clones, 65% to 85% observed once, and the top ten hold 4.5%. About this clone itself: Its antigen remains unidentified. Compared with germline, one end of the junction differs, possibly owing to a read error.

This chain connects TRBV7-9 to TRBJ2-3; no firm D call. What was sequenced was PBMCs. This TCR was recovered from a woman between 50 and 59 years old in good health and CMV-seropositive. The CDR3 region has the DNA TGTTCCAGCAGCTTACGGCAGGTCAGCACAGATACGCAGTATTTT. Its translation: CSSSLRQVSTDTQYF.